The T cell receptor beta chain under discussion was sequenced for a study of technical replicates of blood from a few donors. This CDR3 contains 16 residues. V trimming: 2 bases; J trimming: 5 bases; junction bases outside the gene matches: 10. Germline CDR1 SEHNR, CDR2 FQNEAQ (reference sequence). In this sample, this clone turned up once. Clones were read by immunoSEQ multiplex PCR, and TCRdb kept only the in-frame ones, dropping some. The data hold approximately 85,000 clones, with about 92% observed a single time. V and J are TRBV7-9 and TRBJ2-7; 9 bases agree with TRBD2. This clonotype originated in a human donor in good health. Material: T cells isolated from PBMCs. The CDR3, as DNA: TGTGCCAGCAGCTTAATAGCGGGGGATGGCACCCACGAGCAGTACTTC. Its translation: CASSLIAGDGTHEQYF.